The source of this TCR beta chain is a study of blood T cell repertoires in COVID-19. About the research overall: Sites across the United States, Italy and Spain contributed samples from acute and convalescent COVID-19.

This clone appeared once. In the original analysis: Amplification with reference gene primers provided the estimates of nucleated cell counts. The table came from immunoSEQ multiplex PCR; TCRdb's copy has only in-frame clones and leaves some out. The DNA was the basis for D and trimming; V, J and clone size are from that table. This table holds about 200,000 clones, about 90% found once. All enrollees were roughly 18 to 100 years old and from fewer than 25 US areas. Sequences were obtained from PBMCs or T cells enriched from blood (not recorded which). This clonotype was sampled from a woman between 25 and 40 years old with acute COVID-19.

CDR3 residues: CSVEIANEQFF. CDR3 nucleotide sequence: TGCAGCGTTGAAATAGCGAATGAGCAGTTCTTC. The genes are TRBV29-1 and TRBJ2-1; D may be TRBD2 (5 bases). This CDR3 is built from 11 residues. Germline CDR1 and CDR2: SQVTM and ANQGSEA. Trimming cost V 2 bases and J 7 bases, with 6 bases left between them.